The 29 T cell receptor beta chains given below trace back to one sample, sequenced in a study of blood T cells in healthy people across ages. With a J-beta primer mix and a sample-barcoded 5' primer, a second PCR ran about 7 to 11 cycles. In TCRdb, the 5' RACE reads were re-called with MiXCR into one record per CDR3 protein. This repertoire shows hundreds of thousands of distinct CDR3 sequences, around a quarter found once; its top ten account for 9.4%. These data were also reused for a study on T cells of mothers and their children.

The sequenced sample consisted of blood. All receptors come from a boy younger than 18 in good health.

This clonotype was observed a few times. The rearrangement uses TRBV11-1 and TRBJ2-1; D unclear. The germline V gene encodes CDR1 SGHAT and CDR2 FQDESV (reference sequence). The CDR3 has 12 residues. Here the CDR3 reads CATLSSYNEQFF. CDR3 DNA: TGTGCTACCTTGTCCTCCTACAATGAGCAGTTCTTC.

CDR3 residues: CSVEDILAGYNEQFF. CDR3 nucleotide sequence: TGCAGCGTTGAAGATATCCTAGCGGGGTACAATGAGCAGTTCTTC. V and J are TRBV29-1 and TRBJ2-1, with 9 bases identical to TRBD2. Germline loops: CDR1 SQVTM, CDR2 ANQGSEA. The trim removed 0 bases at V and 4 bases at J, leaving 4 bases unmatched. This CDR3 contains 15 residues.

This clonotype has just a few counts. The V and J genes are TRBV28 and TRBJ2-5, with D hard to call. The V end lost 5 bases, the J end lost 4 bases, and 14 bases lay between the germline ends. Germline V gene data show CDR1 as MDHEN and CDR2 as SYDVKM. CDR3 size: 14 residues. The CDR3 here is CASSPTSVRETQYF. The DNA of the CDR3 is TGTGCCAGCAGTCCTACCAGCGTTCGAGAGACCCAGTACTTC.

The rearrangement links TRBV5-1 to TRBJ2-5; possible D gene TRBD2, 6 bases. Germline V gives CDR1 SGHRS, CDR2 YFSETQ. V was trimmed by 5 bases and J by 4 bases, leaving 15 bases between them. This CDR3 comprises 14 residues. The CDR3 nucleotides read TGCGCCAGCAGAGACACGGGGCGGGGAGAGACCCAGTACTTC. Amino acid sequence: CASRDTGRGETQYF.

This chain connects TRBV3-1 to TRBJ2-5; D is perhaps TRBD2 (5 bases). CDR1 is LGHDT, CDR2 YNNKEL, per germline (reference sequence). The CDR3 contains 11 residues. V was shortened by 1 base and J by 9 bases, with 6 bases between the two germline ends. This CDR3 reads CASSQGLPQYF. The CDR3 nucleotides read TGTGCCAGCAGCCAAGGACTACCCCAGTACTTC.

This clonotype was observed a few times. The rearrangement links TRBV25-1 to TRBJ2-3; D gene unclear. Germline CDR1 reads MGHDK; CDR2 reads SYGVNS. This CDR3 contains 17 residues. V lost 5 bases and J 0 bases, leaving 18 bases between the germline ends. In nucleotides, the CDR3 is TGTGCCAGCAGTCCGCTCTCCGGATCTTCTAGCACAGATACGCAGTATTTT. Translating gives CASSPLSGSSSTDTQYF.

J is TRBJ2-1 and V is TRBV6-5; perhaps TRBD2 as D (7 bases). Trimming removed 0 bases at V and 6 bases at J, with 12 bases between. This CDR3 comprises 15 residues. Looked up from germline, CDR1 is MNHEY and CDR2 is SVGAGI. In DNA form, the CDR3 reads TGTGCCAGCAGTTACTCCGGGGGGCCCTTCAATGAGCAGTTCTTC. This gives the protein CASSYSGGPFNEQFF.

The table lists this clonotype with a count of one. This chain connects TRBV4-1 to TRBJ2-1; possibly TRBD1 for D (6 bases). This CDR3 spans 14 amino acids. V lost 0 bases and J 6 bases, leaving 9 bases between the germline ends. Germline CDR1 is MGHRA and CDR2 is YSYEKL. CDR3 residues: CASSQDGTFNEQFF. The CDR3 DNA reads TGCGCCAGCAGCCAAGATGGGACATTCAATGAGCAGTTCTTC.

This clonotype was seen more than once but under ten times. An end of the junction differs from the germline gene, which may be a read error. This chain links TRBV4-1 with TRBJ1-6; the D gene is possibly TRBD1 (5 bases). The germline V gene has CDR1 MGHRA and CDR2 YSYEKL. The CDR3 sequence is 18 residues long. The CDR3 loop is CACSPLGRDWSYNSPLHF. The CDR3 bases are TGCGCCTGCAGCCCTTTGGGGAGGGACTGGTCGTATAATTCACCCCTCCACTTT.

This clonotype was counted between two and nine times. This chain uses TRBV28 with TRBJ2-5, with D maybe TRBD1 (6 bases). The J call may not be correct, given that the DNA end is closer to TRBJ2-1. The CDR3 totals 12 residues. Germline values: CDR1 MDHEN, CDR2 SYDVKM. CDR3 nucleotide sequence: TGTGCCAGCAATTTCAAAGGGGGTGGGCAGTTCTTC. This translates into CASNFKGGGQFF.

J is TRBJ2-4 and V is TRBV10-3; tentatively, D is TRBD2 (10 bases). Trimming shortened V by 7 bases and J by 3 bases, and 28 bases separated the two germline ends. The CDR3 is 19 amino acids. CDR1 and CDR2 (germline): ENHRY, SYGVKD. CDR3: CAIIRRQGEREGSKNIQYF. The CDR3 bases are TGTGCCATCATCCGGCGACAGGGGGAGCGGGAGGGGAGCAAAAACATTCAGTACTTC.

V is TRBV20-1 and J is TRBJ1-4, with D perhaps TRBD1 (5 bases). V dropped 0 bases and J dropped 0 bases, with 14 bases sitting between them. The V gene's germline CDR1 is DFQATT and CDR2 SNEGSKA (reference sequence). The CDR3 covers 17 residues. The CDR3 spells CSARDDQGTATNEKLFF. The CDR3 DNA reads TGCAGTGCTAGAGATGACCAGGGAACTGCAACTAATGAAAAACTGTTTTTT.

The gene calls are TRBV19 and TRBJ2-5; D possibly corresponds to TRBD2 (5 bases). The J call may be faulty, since TRBJ2-1 better matches the DNA end. The CDR3 spans 14 residues. The V gene's germline CDR1 is LNHDA and CDR2 SQIVND (reference sequence). The CDR3 coding sequence is TGTGCCAGTAGTGACGGGGAGAGGTACAATGAGCAGTTCTTC. As protein: CASSDGERYNEQFF.

This rearrangement joins TRBV9 to TRBJ2-1; 13 nucleotides agree with TRBD2. Per the germline V gene, CDR1 is SGDLS and CDR2 is YYNGEE. The CDR3 has 15 amino acids. The V segment lost 3 bases and the J segment 9 bases; nucleotides outside the gene matches: 6. CDR3 bases: TGTGCCAGCAGCGGAACTAGCGGGGGGGCGTCTGAGCAGTTCTTC. Amino acids: CASSGTSGGASEQFF. The complete variable domain, with remaining parts taken from reference TRBV9 and TRBJ2-1, reads DSGVTQTPKHLITATGQRVTLRCSPRSGDLSVYWYQQSLDQGLQFLIQYYNGEERAKGNILERFSAQQFPDLHSELNLSSLELGDSALYFCASSGTSGGASEQFFGPGTRLTVL.

J is TRBJ2-1 and V is TRBV10-3; TRBD2 is a possible D gene (5 bases). The ends were cut back, 1 base at V and 12 bases at J, with 7 bases in the middle. The germline V gene encodes CDR1 ENHRY and CDR2 SYGVKD. CDR3 length: 11 residues. The DNA of the CDR3 is TGTGCCATCAGTGAGTTGGCGGGGCAGTTCTTC. The encoded protein is CAISELAGQFF.

The chain recombines TRBV12-5 with TRBJ2-6, with D hard to call. CDR1 LGHNT and CDR2 FRNRAP come from the germline V gene. The V gene lost 6 bases and the J gene lost 0 bases, with 9 bases spanning the gap. The CDR3 is 15 residues long. This chain's CDR3 is CASGQHVSGANVLTF. In DNA form, the CDR3 reads TGTGCTAGTGGCCAACACGTCTCTGGGGCCAACGTCCTGACTTTC.

This rearrangement joins TRBV27 to TRBJ1-2, with D uncertain. CDR1 and CDR2 (germline): MNHEY, SMNVEV (reference sequence). The CDR3 has 13 amino acids. V lost 2 bases and J lost 7, with 11 bases in between. The CDR3 reads CASSLNYGSGYTF. The CDR3 DNA is TGTGCCAGCAGTTTAAATTATGGTTCTGGCTACACCTTC.

This clonotype appeared a few times. The chain links TRBV15 to TRBJ1-4; 9 bases are a match to TRBD1. V lost 3 bases to trimming and J lost 8 bases; unmatched junction nucleotides: 16. CDR3 length: 18 residues. Germline V gene data show CDR1 as LNHNV and CDR2 as YYDKDF (reference sequence). CDR3 sequence reads: CATSSSRQGESAREKLFF. In nucleotides, the CDR3 is TGTGCCACCAGCAGTAGTCGACAGGGGGAATCGGCTAGGGAAAAACTGTTTTTT.

The CDR3 bases are TGTGCTAGTGGTTTGTCTTCCCTGGCGCAGTATTTT. This gives the protein CASGLSSLAQYF. J is TRBJ2-3 and V is TRBV12-5; D is uncertain. Germline CDR1 is LGHNT and CDR2 is FRNRAP. The CDR3 contains 12 residues. The ends were cut back, 2 bases at V and 10 bases at J, with 10 bases in the middle. Full variable domain (outside the CDR3, taken from reference TRBV12-5 and TRBJ2-3): DARVTQTPRHKVTEMGQEVTMRCQPILGHNTVFWYRQTMMQGLELLAYFRNRAPLDDSGMPKDRFSAEMPDATLATLKIQPSEPRDSAVYFCASGLSSLAQYFGPGTRLTVL.

The V call is TRBV20-1, the J call TRBJ2-3, with 12 bases aligning to TRBD2. The V gene's germline CDR1 is DFQATT and CDR2 SNEGSKA (reference sequence). V shed 3 bases, J shed 2 bases, and the junction held 21 bases outside the gene matches. This CDR3 has 21 residues. For the CDR3, the DNA is TGCAGTGCTAGCGACTCCGCCGTGACTAGCGGGAGAGTGTGGAACACAGATACGCAGTATTTT. Translation gives CSASDSAVTSGRVWNTDTQYF.

This chain joins TRBV29-1 and TRBJ1-4, with 10 positions matching TRBD1. The CDR3 is made up of 14 amino acids. With 7 bases clipped from V and 7 bases from J, the junction kept 9 bases outside the gene matches. The V gene's germline CDR1 is SQVTM and CDR2 ANQGSEA. The CDR3 sequence: CSAGLGQGSEKLFF. CDR3 nucleotides: TGCAGCGCCGGGTTGGGACAGGGGAGTGAAAAACTGTTTTTT.

This clonotype appeared once. The chain combines TRBV24-1 with TRBJ2-5, with D tentatively TRBD1 or TRBD2 (5 bases each). The last part of the DNA fits TRBJ2-1 better; the J call may be wrong. CDR1 is KGHDR and CDR2 is SFDVKD in the germline V gene. This CDR3 contains 13 residues. The CDR3 is CATSDLSPGQQFF. CDR3 sequence (DNA): TGTGCCACCAGTGATCTTTCGCCGGGACAGCAGTTCTTC.

The chain recombines TRBV3-1 with TRBJ2-5, with 9 nucleotides matching TRBD2. V was clipped by 1 base and J by 0 bases; unmatched bases: 6. The CDR3 spans 17 residues. Germline V gene lookup returns CDR1 LGHDT and CDR2 YNNKEL (reference sequence). CDR3 in DNA: TGTGCCAGCAGCCAAGCGTTAATAGCGGGGGACCAAGAGACCCAGTACTTC. This translates into CASSQALIAGDQETQYF.

V usage is TRBV7-3 and J usage is TRBJ1-1; no firm D call. The V end lost 2 bases, the J end lost 5 bases, and 9 bases lay between the germline ends. The CDR3 is made up of 13 amino acids. CDR1 and CDR2 (germline): SGHTA, FQGTGA. The CDR3 nucleotides are TGTGCCAGCAGCTTAGGACCTAAAACTGAAGCTTTCTTT. Protein product: CASSLGPKTEAFF.

Remarks on this clonotype: One end of the junction fails to match germline, which may point to a read error. The chain combines TRBV5-1 with TRBJ2-5, with D unresolved. TRBJ2-1 explains the end of the DNA better; the J call may be wrong. CDR3 size: 12 residues. Germline V gene sequence: CDR1 SGHRS, CDR2 YFSETQ. CDR3 DNA: TGCGCCGGCAGCTTAACTGGCAATGAGCAGTTCTTC. It translates to CAGSLTGNEQFF.

The chain employs TRBV21-1 and TRBJ2-7. TRBV21-1 corresponds to a pseudogene. This CDR3 has 13 amino acids. The CDR3 reads CASSNSRESEQYF. The DNA of the CDR3 is TGTGCCAGCAGCAATTCCAGAGAGAGTGAGCAGTACTTC.

The CDR3, as DNA: TGTGCCAGCAGTTACACAGGGGAGCAGTACTTC. Its translation is CASSYTGEQYF. The J gene is TRBJ2-7, the V gene TRBV6-6, with D possibly TRBD1 on 6 matching bases. The CDR3 has 11 amino acids. V was trimmed by 2 bases and J by 7 bases, leaving 6 bases between them. From germline, CDR1 is MNHNY and CDR2 SVGAGI (reference sequence).

This clonotype was counted a few times. The rearrangement uses TRBV12-3 or TRBV12-4 and TRBJ2-5, with 10 bases aligning to TRBD1. The J call may be mistaken, given a closer DNA end match to TRBJ2-7. There are 16 residues in the CDR3. CDR3 loop: CASSSHPGTGAYEQYF. For the CDR3, the DNA is TGTGCCAGCAGTTCGCACCCCGGGACAGGGGCCTACGAGCAGTACTTC.

The V call is TRBV20-1, the J call TRBJ1-2, with D possibly TRBD1 on 5 matching bases. V lost 7 bases and J lost 4, with 13 bases in between. Looked up from germline, CDR1 is DFQATT and CDR2 is SNEGSKA (reference sequence). The CDR3 is 12 amino acids. The CDR3 coding sequence is TGCAGTGGATTCGGGACTCTCTATGGCTACACCTTC. This sequence encodes CSGFGTLYGYTF.